The rows below give T cell receptor beta chains drawn from one sample of a study of blood T cell repertoires in COVID-19. Profiling relied on immunoSEQ multiplex PCR, and the TCRdb table lists in-frame clones only, not all of them. The data show tens of thousands of clones, approximately 90% seen once. The sequenced sample consisted of peripheral blood. The receptors come from a man under 40 with acute or convalescent COVID-19. CDR3s include the opening cysteine and the closing phenylalanine or tryptophan.

v_call cdr3_aa
TRBV2 CASSANGQGSEQYF
TRBV19 CASSLGQVYEQYF
TRBV7-8 CASSLNVRYGEQFF
TRBV6-2/TRBV6-3 CASSYRGTLTDTQYF
TRBV19 CASSPGTGVNSSPLHF
TRBV6-5 CATLPPGQNYGYTF
TRBV7-9 CASSLNRNGYTF
TRBV5-1 CASSDGQGGFGQPQHF
TRBV24-1 CATSDGTSGRGDTQYF
TRBV10-1 CASRPQGFANTEAFF
TRBV11-2 CASSRGNTDTQYF
TRBV7-6 CASSLAGGSGANVLTF
TRBV10-3 CAIRPVAPQKDTEAFF
TRBV4-3 CASSQEGGFGYTF
TRBV7-8 CASTLQGAGETQYF
TRBV25-1 CASSRANYGYTF
TRBV6-6 CASSYSKGAAYYTF
TRBV19 CASRDRGTGASGGYTF
TRBV29-1 CSVERGSEQYF
TRBV6-6 CASSLLGPLSNQPQHF
TRBV25-1 CASSQGANYGYTF
TRBV7-9 CASSPSGGSSNYGYTF
TRBV3-1/TRBV3-2 CASSLQGADTEAFF
TRBV5-4 CASSLPGSTEAFF
TRBV27 CASRLSGSGANVLTF
TRBV5-1 CASSSGQGQTIQYF
TRBV6-6 CASNGLTANYGYTF
TRBV28 CASSPRWASGGLETQYF